This TCR beta chain emerged from a study of blood T cell repertoires in COVID-19. Original processing methods: Estimation of nucleated cell counts was performed using reference gene primer amplification. The table came from immunoSEQ multiplex PCR; TCRdb's copy has only in-frame clones and leaves some out. V, J and clone size were drawn from that table, and D and trimming were deduced from the DNA. The sample records 150,000 to 200,000 clones, about 81% being singletons. Germline V gene data show CDR1 as SEHNR and CDR2 as FQNEAQ (reference sequence). The CDR3 has 15 amino acids. Trimming took 5 bases from V and 2 from J; bases not matched to a gene: 9.

The source is a woman of 80 years or more with COVID-19, enrolled during active disease. This rearrangement joins TRBV7-9 to TRBJ2-7, with TRBD2 matching over 7 bases. The specimen was peripheral blood. The CDR3 loop is CASSLGTTGPYEQYF. DNA for the CDR3: TGTGCCAGCAGCCTCGGGACTACTGGCCCCTACGAGCAGTACTTC.